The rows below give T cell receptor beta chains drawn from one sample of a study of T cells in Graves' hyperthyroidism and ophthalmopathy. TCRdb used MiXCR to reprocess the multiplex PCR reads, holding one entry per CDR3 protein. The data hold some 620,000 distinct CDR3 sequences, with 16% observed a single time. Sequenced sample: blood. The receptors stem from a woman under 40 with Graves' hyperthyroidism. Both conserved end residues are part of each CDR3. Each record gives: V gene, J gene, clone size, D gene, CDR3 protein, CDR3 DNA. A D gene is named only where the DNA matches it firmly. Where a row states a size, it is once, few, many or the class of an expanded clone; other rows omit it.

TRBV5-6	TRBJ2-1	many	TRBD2	CASSPVGTNSEQFF	TGTGCCAGCAGCCCGGTCGGGACTAACAGTGAGCAGTTCTTC
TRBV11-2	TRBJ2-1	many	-	CASSFLLNEQFF	TGTGCCAGCAGCTTTTTGCTTAACGAGCAGTTCTTC
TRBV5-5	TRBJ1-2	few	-	CASSFTSPGGYTF	TGTGCCAGCAGCTTCACAAGCCCGGGCGGCTACACCTTC
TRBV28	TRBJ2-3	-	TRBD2	CASRVLAGAVTDTQYF	TGTGCCAGCAGAGTACTAGCGGGAGCCGTCACAGATACGCAGTATTTT
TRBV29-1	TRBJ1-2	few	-	CSVGGLTHYGYTF	TGCAGCGTTGGAGGACTGACTCATTATGGCTACACCTTC
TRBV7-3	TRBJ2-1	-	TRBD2	CASSLQPGLAGGSHNEQFF	TGTGCCAGCAGCTTACAACCGGGACTAGCGGGAGGGTCCCACAATGAGCAGTTCTTC
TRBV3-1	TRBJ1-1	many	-	CASSQDRAGHRPFF	TGTGCCAGCAGCCAAGATCGGGCAGGGCATAGGCCTTTCTTT
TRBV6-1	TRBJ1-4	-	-	CASSEANDRFNEKLFF	TGTGCCAGCAGTGAAGCAAATGACAGATTTAATGAAAAACTGTTTTTT
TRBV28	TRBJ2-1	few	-	CASNFDGSSYNEQFF	TGTGCCAGCAACTTCGACGGGAGCTCCTACAATGAGCAGTTCTTC
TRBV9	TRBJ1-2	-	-	CASSILDRWDGLYGYTF	TGTGCCAGCAGCATACTAGATCGGTGGGACGGACTCTATGGCTACACCTTC